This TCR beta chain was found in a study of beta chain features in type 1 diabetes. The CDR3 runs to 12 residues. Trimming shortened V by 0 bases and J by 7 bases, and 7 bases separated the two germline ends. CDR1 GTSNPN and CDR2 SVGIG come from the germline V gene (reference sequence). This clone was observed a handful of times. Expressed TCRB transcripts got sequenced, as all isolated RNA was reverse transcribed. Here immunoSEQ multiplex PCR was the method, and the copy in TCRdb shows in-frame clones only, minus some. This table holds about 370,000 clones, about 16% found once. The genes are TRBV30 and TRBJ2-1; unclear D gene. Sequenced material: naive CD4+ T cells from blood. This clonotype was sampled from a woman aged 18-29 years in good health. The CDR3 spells CAWSVRRNEQFF. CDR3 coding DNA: TGTGCCTGGAGTGTTAGGCGGAATGAGCAGTTCTTC.